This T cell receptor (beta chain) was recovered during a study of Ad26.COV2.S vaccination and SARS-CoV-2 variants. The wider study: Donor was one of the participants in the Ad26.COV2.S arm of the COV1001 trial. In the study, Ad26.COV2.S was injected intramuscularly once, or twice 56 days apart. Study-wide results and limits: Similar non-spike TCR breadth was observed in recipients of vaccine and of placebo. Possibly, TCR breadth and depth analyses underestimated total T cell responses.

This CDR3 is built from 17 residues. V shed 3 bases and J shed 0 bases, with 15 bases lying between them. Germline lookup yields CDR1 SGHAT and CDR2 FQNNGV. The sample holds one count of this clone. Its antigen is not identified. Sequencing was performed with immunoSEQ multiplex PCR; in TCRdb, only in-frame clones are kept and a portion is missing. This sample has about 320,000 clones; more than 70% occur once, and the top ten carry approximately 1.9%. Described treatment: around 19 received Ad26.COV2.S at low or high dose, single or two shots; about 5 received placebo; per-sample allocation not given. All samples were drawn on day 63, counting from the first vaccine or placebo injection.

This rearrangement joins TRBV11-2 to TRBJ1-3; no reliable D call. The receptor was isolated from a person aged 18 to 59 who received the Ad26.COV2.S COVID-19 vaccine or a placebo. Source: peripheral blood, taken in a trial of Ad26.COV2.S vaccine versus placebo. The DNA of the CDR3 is TGTGCCAGCAGCTTCCTCCTACCCGACTACTCTGGAAACACCATATATTTT. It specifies CASSFLLPDYSGNTIYF.